The 3 T cell receptor beta chains in this list originate from one sample, sequenced in a study of response to subunit inactivated influenza vaccine. TCRdb ran MiXCR on the RT-PCR reads and lists one entry per CDR3 protein. The data show hundreds of thousands of distinct CDR3 sequences, just over 20% seen once. Here the sequenced sample was PBMCs from blood, taken about 19 months after vaccination. The origin of the receptors is a man between 50 and 75 years old who received an inactivated influenza vaccine.

The chain joins TRBV5-1 to TRBJ2-1; 7 nucleotides match TRBD1. The CDR3 has 16 amino acids. V lost 5 bases to trimming and J lost 1 base; unmatched junction nucleotides: 9. Germline loops: CDR1 SGHRS, CDR2 YFSETQ. In nucleotides, the CDR3 is TGCGCCAGCAGTCATGAGCCGGGACAGTCCTACAATGAGCAGTTCTTC. Translating gives CASSHEPGQSYNEQFF. The whole variable domain, filled in from reference TRBV5-1 and TRBJ2-1, reads KAGVTQTPRYLIKTRGQQVTLSCSPISGHRSVSWYQQTPGQGLQFLFEYFSETQRNKGNFPGRFSGRQFSNSRSEMNVSTLELGDSALYLCASSHEPGQSYNEQFFGPGTRLTVL.

The chain has TRBV5-1 and TRBJ2-7, with D tentatively TRBD1 (6 bases). V was pared by 0 bases and J by 0 bases, with 10 bases between. This CDR3 is built from 15 residues. Looked up from germline, CDR1 is SGHRS and CDR2 is YFSETQ. The CDR3 loop reads CASSLAQGGSYEQYF. The DNA of the CDR3 is TGCGCCAGCAGCTTGGCACAGGGCGGCTCCTACGAGCAGTACTTC.

The CDR3, as DNA: TGTGCCAGCAGTGACACCTACGAGCAGTACTTC. This sequence encodes CASSDTYEQYF. The gene calls are TRBV25-1 and TRBJ2-7; D unclear. CDR1 is MGHDK and CDR2 is SYGVNS in the germline V gene. The CDR3 runs to 11 residues. V was shortened by 3 bases and J by 2 bases, with 2 bases between the two germline ends.